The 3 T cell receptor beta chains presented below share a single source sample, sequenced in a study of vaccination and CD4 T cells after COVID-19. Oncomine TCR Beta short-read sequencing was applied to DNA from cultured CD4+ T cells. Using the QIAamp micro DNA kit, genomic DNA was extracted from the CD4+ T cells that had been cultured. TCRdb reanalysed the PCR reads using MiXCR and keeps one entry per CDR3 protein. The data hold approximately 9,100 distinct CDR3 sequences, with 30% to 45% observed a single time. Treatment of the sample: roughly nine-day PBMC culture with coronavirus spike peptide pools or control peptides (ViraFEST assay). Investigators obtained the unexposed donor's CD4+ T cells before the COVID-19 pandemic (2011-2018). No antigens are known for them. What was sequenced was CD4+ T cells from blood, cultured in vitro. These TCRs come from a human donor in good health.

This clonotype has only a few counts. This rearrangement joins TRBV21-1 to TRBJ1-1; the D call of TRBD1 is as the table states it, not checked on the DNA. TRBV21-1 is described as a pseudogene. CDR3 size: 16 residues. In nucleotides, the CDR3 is TGTGCCAGCAGACTTGACAGGGGGCGAGAGAACACTGAAGCTTTCTTT. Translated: CASRLDRGRENTEAFF.

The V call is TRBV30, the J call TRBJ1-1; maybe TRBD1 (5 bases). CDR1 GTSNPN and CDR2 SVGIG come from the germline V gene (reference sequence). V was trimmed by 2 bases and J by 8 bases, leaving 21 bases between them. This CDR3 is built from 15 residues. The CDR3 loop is CAWSHLGDLNWEAFF. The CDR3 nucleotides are TGTGCCTGGAGTCACCTCGGGGACCTCAATTGGGAAGCTTTCTTT.

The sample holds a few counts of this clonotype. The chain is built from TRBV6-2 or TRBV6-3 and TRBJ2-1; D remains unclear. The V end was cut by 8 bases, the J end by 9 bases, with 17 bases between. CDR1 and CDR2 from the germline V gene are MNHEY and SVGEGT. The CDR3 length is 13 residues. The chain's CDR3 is CASSGRTESEQFF. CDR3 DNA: TGTGCCAGCTCCGGTCGCACGGAGAGTGAGCAGTTCTTC.